This passage covers 16 T cell receptor beta chains from one sample sequenced in a study of T cells after somatic rescue of genetic block (dated by TCRdb to 2020 to 2021). The library was produced with the immunoSEQ multiplex PCR assay. TCRdb mirrors the immuneACCESS table, restricted to in-frame sequences. Some clones are absent from its copies; in checked studies, under half trace to an unresolved V gene, and the reason for the others is unknown. The sample has roughly 11,000 clones on record, less than 80% of them singletons. Jointly, the top ten make up about 12% of the sample. The sequenced material came from peripheral blood mononuclear cells (PBMCs). The receptors come from a boy under 18.

The sample holds one count of this clone. The chain combines TRBV18 with TRBJ2-6; maybe TRBD1 (6 bases). Germline CDR1 is KGHSH and CDR2 is LQKENI. V was trimmed by 0 bases and J by 0 bases, leaving 9 bases between them. The CDR3 consists of 17 residues. The CDR3 bases are TGTGCCAGCTCACCACCAGGACAGAGCTCTGGGGCCAACGTCCTGACTTTC. Translation: CASSPPGQSSGANVLTF. The whole variable domain, remainder taken from reference TRBV18 and TRBJ2-6, is NAGVMQNPRHLVRRRGQEARLRCSPMKGHSHVYWYRQLPEEGLKFMVYLQKENIIDESGMPKERFSAEFPKEGPSILRIQQVVRGDSAAYFCASSPPGQSSGANVLTFGAGSRLTVL.

This clone has a handful of counts. The V call is TRBV6-4, the J call TRBJ2-1, with 7 bases matching TRBD1. The trim removed 6 bases at V and 5 bases at J, leaving 10 bases unmatched. The CDR3 totals 15 residues. CDR1 and CDR2 (germline): MRHNA, SNTAGT. The CDR3 is CASRPRQGDDNEQFF. The CDR3, as DNA: TGTGCCAGCAGGCCCAGACAGGGTGACGACAATGAGCAGTTCTTC.

This clone was seen a few times. This chain connects TRBV18 to TRBJ1-1; D unresolved. With 10 bases removed from V and 2 bases from J, the gap between germline ends came to 14 bases. Germline CDR1 is KGHSH and CDR2 is LQKENI. The CDR3 extends over 13 amino acids. The CDR3 spells CATARTFNTEAFF. CDR3 nucleotides: TGTGCCACCGCCCGGACGTTTAACACTGAAGCTTTCTTT.

The gene calls are TRBV19 and TRBJ1-2, with TRBD1 as a possible D gene (6 bases). The CDR3 totals 12 residues. Germline CDR1 reads LNHDA; CDR2 reads SQIVND (reference sequence). The ends were cut back, 5 bases at V and 3 bases at J, with 7 bases in the middle. The CDR3 nucleotides read TGTGCCAGTAGTCGACAGGACTATGGCTACACCTTC. This codes for CASSRQDYGYTF.

The J gene is TRBJ2-3, the V gene TRBV7-6, with a tentative D call TRBD1 (6 bases). The germline gives CDR1 SGHVS, CDR2 FNYEAQ. The V and J ends lost 1 base and 4 bases respectively, with 9 bases between them. This CDR3 contains 14 residues. CDR3 coding DNA: TGTGCCAGCAGCTTAGTGGGGGCATCAGATACGCAGTATTTT. It translates to CASSLVGASDTQYF.

CDR3: CASSSSMYYGYTF. As DNA, the CDR3 is TGTGCCAGCAGTTCCTCAATGTACTATGGCTACACCTTC. This sequence joins TRBV28 and TRBJ1-2; the D is unclear. There are 13 residues in the CDR3. The germline V and J ends were trimmed by 4 bases and 3 bases, with 9 bases remaining between them. Germline V lookup: CDR1 MDHEN, CDR2 SYDVKM.

The chain carries TRBV4-1 and TRBJ2-5; D may correspond to TRBD1 or TRBD2 (6 bases each). CDR1 is MGHRA and CDR2 is YSYEKL in the germline V gene. This CDR3 has 15 amino acids. Trimming removed 1 base from V and 4 bases from J, with 13 bases in between. The CDR3 coding sequence is TGCGCCAGCAGCCAAGGCCGTGGGGGGCTAGAGACCCAGTACTTC. Translated, it gives CASSQGRGGLETQYF.

The genes are TRBV2 and TRBJ2-3, with 7 positions matching TRBD2. The CDR3 has 13 amino acids. The germline CDR1 and CDR2 sequences are SNHLY and FYNNEI. The ends lost 9 bases at V and 5 bases at J; junction bases unmatched: 8. The chain's CDR3 is CARTEGRGDTQYF. The DNA of the CDR3 is TGTGCCAGGACCGAGGGGAGGGGAGATACGCAGTATTTT.

This clone came up a few times. The chain joins TRBV18 to TRBJ2-1; D gene ambiguous. The CDR3 consists of 16 residues. Trimming took 1 base from V and 0 from J, leaving 10 bases between them. Germline V gene lookup returns CDR1 KGHSH and CDR2 LQKENI. CDR3: CASSPRTLSSYNEQFF. The CDR3 nucleotides read TGTGCCAGCTCACCACGGACGCTCAGCTCCTACAATGAGCAGTTCTTC.

This clone was seen a few times. This chain uses TRBV5-5 with TRBJ1-1; a possible D gene is TRBD1 (5 bases). The V end was cut by 4 bases, the J end by 1 base, with 5 bases between. This CDR3 region has 12 residues. Germline CDR1 is SGHKS and CDR2 is YYEKEE (reference sequence). The chain's CDR3 is CASSGGNTEAFF. The CDR3 nucleotides are TGTGCCAGCAGCGGGGGGAACACTGAAGCTTTCTTT.

The table lists this clone with a few counts. The chain employs TRBV5-1 and TRBJ2-3; 9 bases are shared with TRBD1. The CDR3 has 15 amino acids. The V gene's germline CDR1 is SGHRS and CDR2 YFSETQ. Losses at the gene ends were 0 bases for V and 2 bases for J; bases not matched to a gene: 1. The chain's CDR3 is CASSLGTGATDTQYF. Written as DNA, the CDR3 is TGCGCCAGCAGCTTGGGGACAGGGGCCACAGATACGCAGTATTTT. Combining the CDR3 with reference TRBV5-1 and TRBJ2-3 gives the whole variable domain KAGVTQTPRYLIKTRGQQVTLSCSPISGHRSVSWYQQTPGQGLQFLFEYFSETQRNKGNFPGRFSGRQFSNSRSEMNVSTLELGDSALYLCASSLGTGATDTQYFGPGTRLTVL.

The V and J genes are TRBV6-5 and TRBJ2-5; 7 bases line up with TRBD2. The J call may be wrong; the DNA end is better matched by TRBJ2-7. The CDR3 runs to 12 residues. Germline CDR1 is MNHEY and CDR2 is SVGAGI. CDR3 protein: CASSYPGGEQYF. The CDR3 nucleotides are TGTGCCAGCAGTTACCCGGGAGGCGAGCAGTACTTC.

This clone has only a few counts. The chain couples TRBV6-5 to TRBJ1-1, with D maybe TRBD1 (5 bases). Trimming removed 0 bases at V and 7 bases at J, with 6 bases between. From germline, CDR1 is MNHEY and CDR2 SVGAGI. The CDR3 consists of 12 residues. The CDR3 sequence: CASSYSTDEAFF. The CDR3 DNA reads as TGTGCCAGCAGTTACTCGACAGATGAAGCTTTCTTT.

This clone was seen only once. This chain links TRBV19 with TRBJ2-7; 9 nucleotides line up with TRBD1. V gave up 10 bases and J gave up 2 bases; unmatched junction bases: 12. Germline V gene sequence: CDR1 LNHDA, CDR2 SQIVND (reference sequence). CDR3 size: 15 residues. The CDR3 region has the DNA TGTGCCACCGGACCCGGGACAGGGATCCCCTACGAGCAGTACTTC. This gives the protein CATGPGTGIPYEQYF.

Written as DNA, the CDR3 is TGTGCCAGCAGCTCGCGGACAGGGGGCGCGGAGACCCAGTACTTC. It specifies CASSSRTGGAETQYF. The chain employs TRBV7-2 and TRBJ2-5; 11 bases match TRBD1. The CDR3 length is 15 residues. V trimming: 4 bases; J trimming: 5 bases; junction bases outside the gene matches: 6. Per germline, CDR1 SGHTA and CDR2 FQGNSA.

This rearrangement joins TRBV2 to TRBJ1-2; TRBD1 matches at 8 bases. This CDR3 has 12 amino acids. The J segment lost 6 bases and the V segment lost 9 bases, leaving 6 bases of the junction unmatched. Germline V lookup: CDR1 SNHLY, CDR2 FYNNEI. The CDR3 is CARGDRGNGYTF. The CDR3, as DNA: TGTGCCAGAGGAGACAGGGGAAATGGCTACACCTTC.